This note documents a single TCR beta chain sequence. Its antigen is as yet unknown. The data belong to a study of cytomegalovirus exposure and HLA in healthy donors. Vbeta (60) and Jbeta (13) primers were used in the PCR. Sequencing used immunoSEQ multiplex PCR; TCRdb keeps in-frame clones, though not all of them. The table includes roughly 100,000 clones, about 75% detected once. Study-level results: On later analysis, the bulk of CMV-associated TCR beta chains appeared to be HLA-restricted. Rare TCR sequences dominated, though some public TCRs recurred in many donors. Most of the TCR beta V segments (in an earlier analysis) were productive either about 87% or about 30% of the time.

The CDR3 length is 16 residues. V was trimmed by 7 bases and J by 6 bases, leaving 22 bases between them. Germline V gene lookup returns CDR1 MNHEY and CDR2 SMNVEV (reference sequence). The chain couples TRBV27 to TRBJ2-1; a possible D gene is TRBD2 (5 bases). Sequenced: PBMCs. This TCR was recovered from a man aged 60 to 75 in good health and CMV-seropositive. DNA of the CDR3: TGTGCCAGCACCCAATTCGGTGGGCTAGCCATCAATGAGCAGTTCTTC. This encodes CASTQFGGLAINEQFF.